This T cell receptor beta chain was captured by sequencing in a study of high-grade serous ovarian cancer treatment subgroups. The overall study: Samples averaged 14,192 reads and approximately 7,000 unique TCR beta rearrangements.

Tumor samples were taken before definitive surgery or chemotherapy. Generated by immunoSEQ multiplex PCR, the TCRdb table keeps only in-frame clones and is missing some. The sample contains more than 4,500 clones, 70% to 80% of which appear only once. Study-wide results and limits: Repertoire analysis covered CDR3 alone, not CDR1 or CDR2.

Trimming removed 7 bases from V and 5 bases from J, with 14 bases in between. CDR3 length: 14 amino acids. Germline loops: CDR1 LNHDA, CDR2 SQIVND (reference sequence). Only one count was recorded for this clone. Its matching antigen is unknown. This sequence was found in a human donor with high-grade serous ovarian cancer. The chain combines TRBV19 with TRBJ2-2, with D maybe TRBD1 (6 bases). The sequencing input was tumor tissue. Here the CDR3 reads CASKVRGKTGELFF. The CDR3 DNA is TGTGCCAGTAAGGTCAGGGGTAAAACCGGGGAGCTGTTTTTT. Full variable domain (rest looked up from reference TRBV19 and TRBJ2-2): DGGITQSPKYLFRKEGQNVTLSCEQNLNHDAMYWYRQDPGQGLRLIYYSQIVNDFQKGDIAEGYSVSREKKESFPLTVTSAQKNPTAFYLCASKVRGKTGELFFGEGSRLTVL.